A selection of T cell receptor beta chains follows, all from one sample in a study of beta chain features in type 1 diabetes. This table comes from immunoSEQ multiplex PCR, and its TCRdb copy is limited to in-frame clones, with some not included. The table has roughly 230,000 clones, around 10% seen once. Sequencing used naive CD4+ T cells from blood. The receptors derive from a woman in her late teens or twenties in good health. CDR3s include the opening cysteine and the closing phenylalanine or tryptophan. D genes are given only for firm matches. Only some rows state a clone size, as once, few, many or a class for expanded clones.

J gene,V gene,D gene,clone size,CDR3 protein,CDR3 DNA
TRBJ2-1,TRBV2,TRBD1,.,CASHRDRGNEQFF,TGTGCCAGCCACCGGGACAGGGGAAATGAGCAGTTCTTC
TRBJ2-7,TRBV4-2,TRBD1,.,CASSQLPTGAGLYEQYF,TGTGCCAGCAGCCAACTCCCGACAGGGGCGGGGCTCTACGAGCAGTACTTC
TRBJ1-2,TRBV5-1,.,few,CASQGTANYGYTF,TGCGCCAGCCAGGGGACGGCTAACTATGGCTACACCTTC
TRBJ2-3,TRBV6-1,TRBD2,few,CASSVLAASDTDTQYF,TGTGCCAGCAGTGTCCTAGCGGCCTCAGACACAGATACGCAGTATTTT
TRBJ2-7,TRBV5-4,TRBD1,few,CASSLMGQAYEQYF,TGTGCCAGCAGCTTGATGGGACAGGCCTACGAGCAGTACTTC
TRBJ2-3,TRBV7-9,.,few,CASSLEPPEDTQYF,TGTGCCAGCAGCTTGGAGCCCCCGGAAGATACGCAGTATTTT
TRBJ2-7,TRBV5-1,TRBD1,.,CASSLEGQSSYEQYF,TGCGCCAGCAGCTTGGAGGGACAGTCGTCCTACGAGCAGTACTTC
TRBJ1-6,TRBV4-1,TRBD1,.,CASSQERDRRNSPLHF,TGCGCCAGCAGCCAAGAAAGGGACAGGCGGAATTCACCCCTCCACTTT
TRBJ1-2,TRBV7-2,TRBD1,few,CASSSAGTGHYGYTF,TGTGCCAGCAGCTCTGCCGGGACAGGGCACTATGGCTACACCTTC
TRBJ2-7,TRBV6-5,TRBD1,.,CASSYTGTGGHEQYF,TGTGCCAGCAGTTATACCGGGACAGGGGGCCACGAGCAGTACTTC
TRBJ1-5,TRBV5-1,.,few,CASSLVRQGPQHF,TGCGCCAGCAGCTTAGTGAGGCAGGGTCCCCAGCATTTT
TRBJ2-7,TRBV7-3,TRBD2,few,CASSRGLAGAYEQYF,TGTGCCAGCAGCCGAGGACTAGCGGGGGCCTACGAGCAGTACTTC
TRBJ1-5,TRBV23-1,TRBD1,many,CASSQSDRGTKKPQHF,TGCGCCAGCAGTCAGTCGGACAGGGGAACTAAAAAGCCCCAGCATTTT
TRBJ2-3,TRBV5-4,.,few,CASSLADRRSTDTQYF,TGTGCCAGCAGCTTGGCCGACAGGCGAAGCACAGATACGCAGTATTTT
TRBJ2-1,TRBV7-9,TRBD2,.,CASSLSPSRGGTYNEQFF,TGTGCCAGCAGCTTATCACCCTCACGCGGGGGGACCTACAATGAGCAGTTCTTC
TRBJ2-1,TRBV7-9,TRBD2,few,CASSQRDDSYNEQFF,TGTGCCAGCAGCCAGCGGGACGACTCCTACAATGAGCAGTTCTTC
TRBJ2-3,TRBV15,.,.,CATSRVTNTDTQYF,TGTGCCACCAGCAGAGTGACTAACACAGATACGCAGTATTTT
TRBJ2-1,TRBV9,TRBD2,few,CASSVAGTSGIGHEQFF,TGTGCCAGCAGCGTAGCTGGGACTAGCGGGATCGGCCATGAGCAGTTCTTC
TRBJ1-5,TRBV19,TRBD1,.,CASSKTGANGNQPQHF,TGTGCCAGTAGTAAGACAGGGGCGAATGGCAATCAGCCCCAGCATTTT
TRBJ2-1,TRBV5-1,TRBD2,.,CASSGGLAGDYNEQFF,TGCGCCAGCAGCGGGGGACTAGCGGGAGATTACAATGAGCAGTTCTTC
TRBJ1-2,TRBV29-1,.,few,CSVVTALWGYTF,TGCAGCGTTGTGACAGCCCTTTGGGGCTACACCTTC
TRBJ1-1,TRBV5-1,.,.,CASSVDPSGTPYEAFF,TGCGCCAGCAGCGTGGACCCTTCCGGGACACCTTATGAAGCTTTCTTT
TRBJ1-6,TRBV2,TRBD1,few,CASSELGTGASPLHF,TGTGCCAGCAGTGAGCTCGGGACAGGGGCTTCACCCCTCCACTTT
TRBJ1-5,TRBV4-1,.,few,CASSPTLRGQPQHF,TGCGCCAGCAGCCCAACTTTACGAGGGCAGCCCCAGCATTTT